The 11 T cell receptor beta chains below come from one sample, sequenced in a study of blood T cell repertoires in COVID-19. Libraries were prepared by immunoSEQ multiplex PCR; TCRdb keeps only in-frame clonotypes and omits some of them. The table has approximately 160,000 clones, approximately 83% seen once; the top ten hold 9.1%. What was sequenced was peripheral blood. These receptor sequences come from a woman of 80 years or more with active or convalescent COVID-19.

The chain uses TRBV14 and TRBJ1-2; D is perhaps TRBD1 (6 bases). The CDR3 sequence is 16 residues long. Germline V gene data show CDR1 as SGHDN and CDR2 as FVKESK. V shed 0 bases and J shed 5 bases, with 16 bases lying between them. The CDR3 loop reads CASSQEPADRLYGYTF. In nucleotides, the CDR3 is TGTGCCAGCAGCCAAGAACCCGCAGACAGGTTGTATGGCTACACCTTC. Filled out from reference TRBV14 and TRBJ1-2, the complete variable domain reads EAGVTQFPSHSVIEKGQTVTLRCDPISGHDNLYWYRRVMGKEIKFLLHFVKESKQDESGMPNNRFLAERTGGTYSTLKVQPAELEDSGVYFCASSQEPADRLYGYTFGSGTRLTVV.

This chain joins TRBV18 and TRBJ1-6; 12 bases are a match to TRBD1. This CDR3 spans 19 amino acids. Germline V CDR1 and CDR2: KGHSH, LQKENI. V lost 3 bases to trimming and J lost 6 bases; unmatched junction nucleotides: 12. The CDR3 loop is CASSPPGTGGTLGNSPLHF. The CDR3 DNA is TGTGCCAGCTCACCGCCCGGGACAGGGGGCACTTTGGGTAATTCACCCCTCCACTTT.

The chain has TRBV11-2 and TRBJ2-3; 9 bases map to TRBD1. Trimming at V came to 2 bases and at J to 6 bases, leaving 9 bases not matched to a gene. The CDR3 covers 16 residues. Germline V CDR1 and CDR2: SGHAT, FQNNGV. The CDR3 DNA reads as TGTGCCAGCAGCTTAAGAGTCGGGACAGGGTGGGATACGCAGTATTTT. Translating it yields CASSLRVGTGWDTQYF.

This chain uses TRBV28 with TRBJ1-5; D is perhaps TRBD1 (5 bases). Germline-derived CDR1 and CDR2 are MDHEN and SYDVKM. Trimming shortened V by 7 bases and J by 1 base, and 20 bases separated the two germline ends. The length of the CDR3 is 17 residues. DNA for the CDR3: TGTGCCAGCACCCCCCCCGGGCGGGGGTGGAGCAATCAGCCCCAGCATTTT. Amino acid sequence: CASTPPGRGWSNQPQHF.

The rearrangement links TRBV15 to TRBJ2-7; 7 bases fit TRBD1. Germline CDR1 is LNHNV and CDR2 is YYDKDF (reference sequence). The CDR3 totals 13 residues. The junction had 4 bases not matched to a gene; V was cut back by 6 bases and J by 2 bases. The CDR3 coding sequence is TGTGCCACCAGAGCGACAGGGACCTACGAGCAGTACTTC. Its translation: CATRATGTYEQYF.

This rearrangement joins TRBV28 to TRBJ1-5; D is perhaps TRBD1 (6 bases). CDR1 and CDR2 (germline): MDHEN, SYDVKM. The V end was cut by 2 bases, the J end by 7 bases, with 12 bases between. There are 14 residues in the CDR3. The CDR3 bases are TGTGCCAGCAGTTTAACAACAGGGCACCAGCCCCAGCATTTT. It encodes CASSLTTGHQPQHF.

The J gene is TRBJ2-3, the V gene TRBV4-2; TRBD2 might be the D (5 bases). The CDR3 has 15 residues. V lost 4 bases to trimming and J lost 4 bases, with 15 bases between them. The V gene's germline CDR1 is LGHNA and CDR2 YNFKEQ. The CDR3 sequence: CASSPTGTGSDTQYF. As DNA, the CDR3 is TGTGCCAGCAGCCCCACGGGAACGGGGTCAGATACGCAGTATTTT.

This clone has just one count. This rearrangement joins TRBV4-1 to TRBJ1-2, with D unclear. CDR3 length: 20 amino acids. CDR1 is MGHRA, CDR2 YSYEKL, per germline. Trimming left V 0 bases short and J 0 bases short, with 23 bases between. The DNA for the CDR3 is TGCGCCAGCAGCCAAGATCGGTTCGCAGAGGCGTTTGAGACTAACTATGGCTACACCTTC. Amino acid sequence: CASSQDRFAEAFETNYGYTF.

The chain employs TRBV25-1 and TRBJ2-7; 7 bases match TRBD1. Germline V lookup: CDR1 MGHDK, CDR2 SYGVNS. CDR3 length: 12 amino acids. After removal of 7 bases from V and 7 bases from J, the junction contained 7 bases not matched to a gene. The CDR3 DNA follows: TGTGCCAGCACCTCGACAGGGTGGGAGCAGTACTTC. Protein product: CASTSTGWEQYF.

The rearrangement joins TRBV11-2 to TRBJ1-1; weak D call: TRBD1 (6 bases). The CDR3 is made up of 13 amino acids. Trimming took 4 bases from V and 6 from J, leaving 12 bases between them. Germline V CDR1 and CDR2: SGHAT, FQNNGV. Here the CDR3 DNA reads TGTGCCAGCAGCTCCAGGGGAGGGGCTGAAGCTTTCTTT. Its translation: CASSSRGGAEAFF.

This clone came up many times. CDR3: CASSNRELGYTF. CDR3 bases: TGTGCCAGCAGCAACAGGGAATTAGGCTACACCTTC. The chain recombines TRBV7-9 with TRBJ1-2; TRBD1 might be the D (6 bases). Germline V gene data show CDR1 as SEHNR and CDR2 as FQNEAQ (reference sequence). With 5 bases removed from V and 8 bases from J, the gap between germline ends came to 12 bases. CDR3 length: 12 residues.